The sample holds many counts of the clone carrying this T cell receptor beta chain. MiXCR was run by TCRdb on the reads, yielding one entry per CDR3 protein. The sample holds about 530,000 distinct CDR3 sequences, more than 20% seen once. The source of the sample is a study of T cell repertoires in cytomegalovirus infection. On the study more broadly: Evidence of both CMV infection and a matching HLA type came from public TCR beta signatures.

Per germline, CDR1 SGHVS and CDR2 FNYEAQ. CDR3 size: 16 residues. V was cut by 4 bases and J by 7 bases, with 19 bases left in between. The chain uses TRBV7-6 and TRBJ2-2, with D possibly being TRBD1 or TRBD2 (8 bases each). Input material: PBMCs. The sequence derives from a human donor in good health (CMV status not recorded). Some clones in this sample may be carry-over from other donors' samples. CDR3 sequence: CASSSPGGGRIGELFF. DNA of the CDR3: TGTGCCAGCAGCTCCCCAGGGGGCGGGAGGATCGGGGAGCTGTTTTTT.